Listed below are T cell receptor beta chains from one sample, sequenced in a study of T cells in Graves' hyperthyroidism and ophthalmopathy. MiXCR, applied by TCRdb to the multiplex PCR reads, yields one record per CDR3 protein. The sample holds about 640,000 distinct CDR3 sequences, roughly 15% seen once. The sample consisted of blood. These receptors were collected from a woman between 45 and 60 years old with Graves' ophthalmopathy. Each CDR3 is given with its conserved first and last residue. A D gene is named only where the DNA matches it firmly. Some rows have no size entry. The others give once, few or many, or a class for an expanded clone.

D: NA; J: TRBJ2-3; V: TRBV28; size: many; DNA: TGTGCCAGCAGTCCCCAGATCACAGATACGCAGTATTTT; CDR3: CASSPQITDTQYF
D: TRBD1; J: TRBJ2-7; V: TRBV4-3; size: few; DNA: TGCGCCAGCAGCCAAGCCACCGCCGGGACAGGGGGCGCGGCATCCTACGAGCAGTACTTC; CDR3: CASSQATAGTGGAASYEQYF
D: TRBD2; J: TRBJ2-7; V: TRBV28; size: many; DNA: TGTGCCAGCAGTTTATTGAAGCGGGAGCGGGAGTTCTACGAGCAGTACTTC; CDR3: CASSLLKREREFYEQYF
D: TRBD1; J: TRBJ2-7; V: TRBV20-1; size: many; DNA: TGCAGTGCTGGAGACAACAGGGGGATCTCCTACGAGCAGTACTTC; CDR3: CSAGDNRGISYEQYF
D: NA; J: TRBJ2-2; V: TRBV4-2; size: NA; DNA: TGTGCCAGCAGCCAGTTAGAGATTGCGGGGGCGAGCACCGGGGAGCTGTTTTTT; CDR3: CASSQLEIAGASTGELFF
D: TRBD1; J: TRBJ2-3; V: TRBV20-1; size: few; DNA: TGCAGTGCTCGGACAGGGCTTACAGATACGCAGTATTTT; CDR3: CSARTGLTDTQYF
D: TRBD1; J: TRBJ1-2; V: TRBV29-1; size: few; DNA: TGCAGCGTTGGACAGGGGGGAGGTGGCTACACCTTC; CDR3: CSVGQGGGGYTF
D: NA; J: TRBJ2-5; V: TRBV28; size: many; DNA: TGTGCCAGCAGTCCTCCCCGGTGGGGGCTTGGGACTTCAAGCCAGTACTTC; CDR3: CASSPPRWGLGTSSQYF
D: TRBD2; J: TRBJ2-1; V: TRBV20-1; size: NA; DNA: TGCAGTGCAACCGGGACTAGAGAAAATGAGCAGTTCTTC; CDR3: CSATGTRENEQFF
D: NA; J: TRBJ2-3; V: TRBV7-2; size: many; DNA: TGTGCCAGCAGCTTAGAGGCTTGGCGGATTAGCACAGATACGCAGTATTTT; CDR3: CASSLEAWRISTDTQYF
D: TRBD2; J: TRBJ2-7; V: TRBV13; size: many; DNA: TGTGCCAGCAGCTTAGGTGGTAGCGGGATCTCCGAGCAGTACTTC; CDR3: CASSLGGSGISEQYF
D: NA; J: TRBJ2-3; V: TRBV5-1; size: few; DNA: TGCGCCAGCAGCAATGTAGATACGCAGTATTTT; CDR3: CASSNVDTQYF
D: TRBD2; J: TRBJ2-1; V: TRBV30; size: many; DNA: TGTGCCTGGACGAAGGTAGCGGGTTACAATGAGCAGTTCTTC; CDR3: CAWTKVAGYNEQFF
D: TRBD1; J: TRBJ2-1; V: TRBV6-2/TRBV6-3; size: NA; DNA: TGTGCCAGCTGTCGGGACAGCTACAATGAGCAGTTCTTC; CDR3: CASCRDSYNEQFF
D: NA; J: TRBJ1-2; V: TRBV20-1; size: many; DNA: TGCAGTGCTAGAGATCTCCAAGATGGCTACACCTTC; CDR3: CSARDLQDGYTF
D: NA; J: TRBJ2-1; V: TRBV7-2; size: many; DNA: TGTGCCAGCAGCTTAGATCACAACAATGAGCAGTTCTTC; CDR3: CASSLDHNNEQFF
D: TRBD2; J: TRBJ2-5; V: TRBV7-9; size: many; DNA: TGTGCCAGCAGCCCTCTAGCGGGAGGGATCCAAGAGACCCAGTACTTC; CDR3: CASSPLAGGIQETQYF
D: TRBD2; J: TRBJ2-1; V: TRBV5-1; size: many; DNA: TGCGCCAGCAGGCCACTAGCGGGAGAAAGCAATGAGCAGTTCTTC; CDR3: CASRPLAGESNEQFF
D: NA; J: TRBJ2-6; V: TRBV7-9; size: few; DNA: TGTGCCAGCAGCCGATTTACAGGGACCGGGGCCAACGTCCTGACTTTC; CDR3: CASSRFTGTGANVLTF
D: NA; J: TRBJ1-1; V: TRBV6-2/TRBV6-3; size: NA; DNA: TGTGCCAGAACCCCCCCGGGAAAGAACACTGAAGCTTTCTTT; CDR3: CARTPPGKNTEAFF
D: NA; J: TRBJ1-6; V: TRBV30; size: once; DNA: TGTGCCTGGAGTAGCCCCTATAATTCACCCCTCCACTTT; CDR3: CAWSSPYNSPLHF
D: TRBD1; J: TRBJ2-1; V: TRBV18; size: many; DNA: TGTGCCAGCTCACGGGGACAGGGCCCAAACAATGAGCAGTTCTTC; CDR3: CASSRGQGPNNEQFF
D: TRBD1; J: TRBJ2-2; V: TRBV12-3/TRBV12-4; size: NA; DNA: TGTGCCAGCAGTCATGGACAGGGGGCGTACACCGGGGAGCTGTTTTTT; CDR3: CASSHGQGAYTGELFF
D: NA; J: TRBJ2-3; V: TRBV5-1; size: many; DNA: TGCGCCAGCAGCTCCTATCCAGACCACCCGACTGCGCAGTATTTT; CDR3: CASSSYPDHPTAQYF
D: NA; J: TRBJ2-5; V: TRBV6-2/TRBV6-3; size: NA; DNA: TGTGCCAGCAGTTACTTGGGGGATCAAGAGACCCAGTACTTC; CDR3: CASSYLGDQETQYF
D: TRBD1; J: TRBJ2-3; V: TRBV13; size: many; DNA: TGTGCCAGCAGCATGAAGACAGGGGAGAGCACAGATACGCAGTATTTT; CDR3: CASSMKTGESTDTQYF
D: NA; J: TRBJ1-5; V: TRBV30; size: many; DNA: TGTGCCTGGAGTGTCCGACAGCCAATTATCAATCAGCCCCAGCATTTT; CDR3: CAWSVRQPIINQPQHF
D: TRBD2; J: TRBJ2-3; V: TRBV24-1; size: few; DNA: TGTGCCACCAGTGACATAGCGGGCGCGGGCACAGATACGCAGTATTTT; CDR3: CATSDIAGAGTDTQYF
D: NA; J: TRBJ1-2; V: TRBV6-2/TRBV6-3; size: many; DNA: TGTGCCAGCAGTTACTCGACGGGGATCTGGGCCTATGGCTACACCTTC; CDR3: CASSYSTGIWAYGYTF
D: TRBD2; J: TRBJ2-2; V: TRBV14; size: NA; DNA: TGTGCCAGCAGCCAAGAGGCGGCGGGAGGGCCATCCGGGGAGCTGTTTTTT; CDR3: CASSQEAAGGPSGELFF
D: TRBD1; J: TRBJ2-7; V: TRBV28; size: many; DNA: TGTGCCAGCAGTTTGGGGACAGTCGAGGTGTACTTC; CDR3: CASSLGTVEVYF
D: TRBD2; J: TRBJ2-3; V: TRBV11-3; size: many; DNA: TGTGCCAGCAGGGACGGGACTAGCGGCCCAGATACGCAGTATTTT; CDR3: CASRDGTSGPDTQYF
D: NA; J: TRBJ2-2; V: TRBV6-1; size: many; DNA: TGTGCCAGCAATCAGCATCACACGAACACCGGGGAGCTGTTTTTT; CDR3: CASNQHHTNTGELFF
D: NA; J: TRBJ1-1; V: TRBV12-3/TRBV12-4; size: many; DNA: TGTGCCAGCAGTCCCCCGCTTGTGACAGCTGAAGCTTTCTTT; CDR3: CASSPPLVTAEAFF
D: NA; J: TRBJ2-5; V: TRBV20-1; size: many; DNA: TGCAGTGCTAGAGATCGGTGGTCGACGGGACCCGCCCGGGAGACCCAGTACTTC; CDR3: CSARDRWSTGPARETQYF
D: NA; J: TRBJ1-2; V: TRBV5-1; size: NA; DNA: TGCGCCAGCAGCTTGGTGCCGACAGGCTCTAACTATGGCTACACCTTC; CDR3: CASSLVPTGSNYGYTF
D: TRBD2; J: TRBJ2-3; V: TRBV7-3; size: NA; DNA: TGTGCCAGCAGCCCAGAACTAGCGGGAGGTCGCACAGATACGCAGTATTTT; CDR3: CASSPELAGGRTDTQYF
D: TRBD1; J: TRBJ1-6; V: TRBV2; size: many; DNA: TGTGCCAGCAGTGAAAGTTCGGGACAGGGTAATTCACCCCTCCACTTT; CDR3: CASSESSGQGNSPLHF
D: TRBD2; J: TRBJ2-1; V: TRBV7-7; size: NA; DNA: TGTGCTAGCAGCTTAGATTGGGAGGGTTTGGGGCAACGGAACAATGAGCAGTTCTTC; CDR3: CASSLDWEGLGQRNNEQFF
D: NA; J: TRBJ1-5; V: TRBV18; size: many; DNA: TGTGCCAGCTCACCAGCAGGGCCTAATCAGCCCCAGCATTTT; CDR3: CASSPAGPNQPQHF
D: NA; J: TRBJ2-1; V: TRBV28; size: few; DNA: TGTGCCAGCAGTTTATGGCCGGCGATTGAGCAGTTCTTC; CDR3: CASSLWPAIEQFF
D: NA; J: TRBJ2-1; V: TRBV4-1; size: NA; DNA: TGCGCCAGCAGCCCGGGACCAAACTCCTACAATGAGCAGTTCTTC; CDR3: CASSPGPNSYNEQFF
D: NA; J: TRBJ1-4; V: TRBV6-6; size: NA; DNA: TGTGCCAGCAGTTACCGGGCAGGGGTTGAAACTAATGAAAAACTGTTTTTT; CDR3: CASSYRAGVETNEKLFF
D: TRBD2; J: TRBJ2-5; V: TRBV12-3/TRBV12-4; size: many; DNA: TGTGCCAGCATCCCAGGACTAGCGGGAAGTGTTTCGGGTGAGACCCAGTACTTC; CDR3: CASIPGLAGSVSGETQYF
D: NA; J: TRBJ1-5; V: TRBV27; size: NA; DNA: TGTGCCAGCAGTTTATACCAGGATCAGCCCCAGCATTTT; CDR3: CASSLYQDQPQHF
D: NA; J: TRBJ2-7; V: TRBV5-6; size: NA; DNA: TGTGCCAGCAGCTTGAGTACTACAGCGGACCCCTACGAGCAGTACTTC; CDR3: CASSLSTTADPYEQYF
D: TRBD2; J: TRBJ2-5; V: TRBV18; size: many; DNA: TGTGCCAGCTCAACTACTAGCGGCCAAGAGACCCAGTACTTC; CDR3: CASSTTSGQETQYF
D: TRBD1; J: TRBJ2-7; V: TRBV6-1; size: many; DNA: TGTGCCAGCAGTGCGATACCCGGGACAGGAGAGCACGAGCAGTACTTC; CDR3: CASSAIPGTGEHEQYF
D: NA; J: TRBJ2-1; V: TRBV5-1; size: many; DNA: TGCGCCAGCAGCTTGGACAGGGCGGGTAATGAGCAGTTCTTC; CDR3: CASSLDRAGNEQFF
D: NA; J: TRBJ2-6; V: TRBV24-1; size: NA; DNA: TGTGCCACCAGTGATTTCACTGGGGGTGGGGCCAACGTCCTGACTTTC; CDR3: CATSDFTGGGANVLTF
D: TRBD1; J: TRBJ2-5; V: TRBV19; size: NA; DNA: TGTGCCAGTAGTGACAGGGGGAGTGGAGAGACCCAGTACTTC; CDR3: CASSDRGSGETQYF
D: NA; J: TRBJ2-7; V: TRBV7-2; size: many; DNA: TGTGCCAGCAGCTTAGGGCCTAGGGGCAGGCAGACCTACGAGCAGTACTTC; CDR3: CASSLGPRGRQTYEQYF